This T cell receptor beta chain was recovered during a study of blood T cell repertoires in COVID-19. Study at large: The cDNA or gDNA used as material had been derived from T cells, B-cell-depleted T cells, or PBMCs.

Germline V lookup: CDR1 SGDLS, CDR2 YYNGEE. V dropped 0 bases and J dropped 12; count of bases not matched to a gene: 16. CDR3 length: 18 amino acids. This clone was counted once. The authors' processing: Estimation of nucleated cell counts was performed using reference gene primer amplification. The repertoire was sequenced with immunoSEQ multiplex PCR; TCRdb's copy has only in-frame clones and lacks some. The D gene and trimming were derived from the DNA, and the V and J assignments and clone size from that table. The sample shows approximately 130,000 clones, roughly 81% of them seen only once. The receptor comes from a human donor in a cohort sampled during active COVID-19. The chain is built from TRBV9 and TRBJ2-1; 12 bases agree with TRBD2. Material: peripheral blood. The CDR3 region is CASSVEGRLAGDSEGQFF. CDR3 nucleotides: TGTGCCAGCAGCGTAGAAGGTAGACTAGCGGGGGACTCAGAGGGGCAGTTCTTC.